The clone carrying this TCR beta chain rates as large. No antigen is known for it. Recombinant SARS-CoV-2 spike or nucleoprotein, presented by autologous monocytes, stimulated the CFSE-labeled cells. Donors had recovered from mild-to-severe COVID-19. Each stimulated subset culture started from over 450,000 cells. This record comes from a study of CD4 T cell repertoires in COVID-19. Study-level points and caveats: In SARS-CoV and/or HKU1 spike cultures, between roughly 7 and 25% of SARS-CoV-2 clonotypes reappeared. Two or all three memory subsets shared several highly expanded SARS-CoV-2-reactive clonotypes.

This table comes from immunoSEQ multiplex PCR, and its TCRdb copy is limited to in-frame clones, with some not included. This table holds several hundred clones, roughly a tenth found once. The TCR was taken from a human donor who had COVID-19. The specimen comprised effector memory CD4+ T cells, cultured in vitro, sampled after recovery from COVID-19.

The CDR3 here is CAISDLGSRDSPLHF. The CDR3 DNA reads TGTGCCATCAGTGACCTGGGGAGTCGGGATTCACCCCTCCACTTT. The chain has TRBV10-3 and TRBJ1-6; D remains unclear. Trimming took off 3 bases at V and 8 bases at J, with 14 bases between the two ends. Per germline, CDR1 ENHRY and CDR2 SYGVKD. CDR3 length: 15 amino acids.